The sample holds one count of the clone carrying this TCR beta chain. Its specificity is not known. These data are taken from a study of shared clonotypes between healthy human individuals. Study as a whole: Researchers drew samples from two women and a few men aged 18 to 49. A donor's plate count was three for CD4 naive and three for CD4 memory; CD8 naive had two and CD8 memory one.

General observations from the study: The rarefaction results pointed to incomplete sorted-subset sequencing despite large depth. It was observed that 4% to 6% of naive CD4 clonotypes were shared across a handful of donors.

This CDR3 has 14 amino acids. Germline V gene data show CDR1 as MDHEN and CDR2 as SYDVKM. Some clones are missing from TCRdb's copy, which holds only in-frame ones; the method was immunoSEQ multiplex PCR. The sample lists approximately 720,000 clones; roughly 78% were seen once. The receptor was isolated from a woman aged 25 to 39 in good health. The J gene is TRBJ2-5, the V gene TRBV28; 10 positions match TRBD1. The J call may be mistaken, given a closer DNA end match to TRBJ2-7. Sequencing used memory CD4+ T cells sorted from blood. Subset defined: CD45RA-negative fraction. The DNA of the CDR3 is TGTGCCAGCAGTACCCGACAGGGGGCAAACGAGCAGTACTTC. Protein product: CASSTRQGANEQYF.